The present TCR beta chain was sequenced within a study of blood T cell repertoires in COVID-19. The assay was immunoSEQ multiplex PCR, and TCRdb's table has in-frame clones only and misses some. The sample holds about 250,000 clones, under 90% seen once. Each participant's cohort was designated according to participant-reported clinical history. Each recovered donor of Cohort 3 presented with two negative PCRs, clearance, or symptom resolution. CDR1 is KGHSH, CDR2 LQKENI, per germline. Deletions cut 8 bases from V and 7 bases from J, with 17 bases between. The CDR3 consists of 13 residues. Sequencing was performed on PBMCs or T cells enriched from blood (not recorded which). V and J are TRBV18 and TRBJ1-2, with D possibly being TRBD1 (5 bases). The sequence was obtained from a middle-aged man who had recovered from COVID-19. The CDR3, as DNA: TGTGCCAGCCATGACAGTGGAGCGCGTGGCTACACCTTC. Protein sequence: CASHDSGARGYTF.